These T cell receptor beta chains were read from a single sample in a study of T cell changes during pregnancy in multiple sclerosis. Assay used: immunoSEQ multiplex PCR; TCRdb lists only in-frame clones, some missing. This table has about 66,000 clones, roughly 91% appearing once. The material sequenced was CD8+ T cells from peripheral blood mononuclear cells, taken before pregnancy. These receptors were collected from a female donor with multiple sclerosis, enrolled in a pregnancy study. Each CDR3 is given with its conserved first and last residue. Each record gives: D gene, V gene, J gene, CDR3 DNA, CDR3 protein. D genes are given only for firm matches.

>.|TRBV5-6|TRBJ2-2
TGTGCCAGCAGCCTAGGACTGTGGGACACCGGGGAGCTGTTTTTT
CASSLGLWDTGELFF
>.|TRBV6-5|TRBJ2-7
TGTGCCAGCAGTTACTCCGGAGTGCAGTACTTC
CASSYSGVQYF
>TRBD1|TRBV27|TRBJ2-7
TGTGCCAGCAAAGCCGGGACAGATACCTACGAGCAGTACTTC
CASKAGTDTYEQYF
>.|TRBV9|TRBJ1-2
TGTGCCAGCAGCTCCAGTTATGGCTACACCTTC
CASSSSYGYTF
>TRBD1|TRBV6-5|TRBJ2-1
TGTGCCAGCAGTATGTGGCAGGGGGCCGAGGATGAGCAGTTCTTC
CASSMWQGAEDEQFF
>.|TRBV7-9|TRBJ1-5
TGTGCCAGCAGCCCTGGGGGGAGCAATCAGCCCCAGCATTTT
CASSPGGSNQPQHF
>.|TRBV27|TRBJ2-5
TGTGCCAGCAGTTTGACGGGGTTGGAGACCCAGTACTTC
CASSLTGLETQYF
>TRBD1|TRBV9|TRBJ2-5
TGTGCCAGCAGCGTATCCGGGACAGTCCAAGAGACCCAGTACTTC
CASSVSGTVQETQYF
>.|TRBV6-1|TRBJ2-1
TGTGCCACCCGGGGCAATGAGCAGTTCTTC
CATRGNEQFF
>.|TRBV5-4|TRBJ1-1
TGTGCCAGCAGCTTCGGGGACACTGAAGCTTTCTTT
CASSFGDTEAFF
>.|TRBV23-1|TRBJ1-6
TGCGCCAGCAGTCAATCTGGGGGGGAGCGATCACCCCTCCACTTT
CASSQSGGERSPLHF
>.|TRBV27|TRBJ1-2
TGTGCCAGCAGTTTAGGAGGGTCCCTTAACTATGGCTACACCTTC
CASSLGGSLNYGYTF
>TRBD1|TRBV7-8|TRBJ2-7
TGTGCCAGCAGCTTAGCCGGGACAGGGGGCTACGAGCAGTACTTC
CASSLAGTGGYEQYF
>.|TRBV19|TRBJ1-1
TGTGCCAGTAGGCGGATACCCAACACTGAAGCTTTCTTT
CASRRIPNTEAFF
>.|TRBV7-9|TRBJ2-5
TGTGCCAGCAGCTTAGGGACACTCCGGGAGACCCAGTACTTC
CASSLGTLRETQYF
>.|TRBV6-4|TRBJ2-1
TGTGCCAGCAGTGACGGCTCACCGGGTCAGTTCTTC
CASSDGSPGQFF
>.|TRBV14|TRBJ1-4
TGTGCCAGCAGCCAAGAACCACACTCTCCCCCCCGGGAAAGGAATGAAAAACTGTTTTTT
CASSQEPHSPPRERNEKLFF
>.|TRBV18|TRBJ2-2
TGTGCCAGCTCACCACGCACAGGCGAGAACACCGGGGAGCTGTTTTTT
CASSPRTGENTGELFF
>.|TRBV12-1|TRBJ2-5
TGTGCCAGCAGACCTCTAGCGGGGGTGGGGGAGACCCAGTACTTC
CASRPLAGVGETQYF
>.|TRBV9|TRBJ2-3
TGTGCCAGCGGAAGAGAGGGAGATACGCAGTATTTT
CASGREGDTQYF
>.|TRBV15|TRBJ1-2
TGTGCCACCAGCAGAGATCAGGGGCGAAGAGGTGGCTACACCTTC
CATSRDQGRRGGYTF
>.|TRBV6-4|TRBJ2-2
TGTGCCAGCAGTGACTCGGGGGTTAGCGGTTCGAACACCGGGGAGCTGTTTTTT
CASSDSGVSGSNTGELFF
>.|TRBV9|TRBJ1-2
TGTGCCAGCAGCCTCGCCCTCGCCGGGAACTATGGCTACACCTTC
CASSLALAGNYGYTF
>.|TRBV5-6|TRBJ2-3
TGTGCCAGCAGCTTGGGAGGGGGGGGCAGAACGCAGTATTTT
CASSLGGGGRTQYF
>.|TRBV6-1|TRBJ2-7
TGTGCCAGCAGTGAAGGGACAGCAAACTCCTACGAGCAGTACTTC
CASSEGTANSYEQYF
>.|TRBV6-5|TRBJ1-1
TGTGCCAGCAGTTACGACCCAGGCACTGAAGCTTTCTTT
CASSYDPGTEAFF